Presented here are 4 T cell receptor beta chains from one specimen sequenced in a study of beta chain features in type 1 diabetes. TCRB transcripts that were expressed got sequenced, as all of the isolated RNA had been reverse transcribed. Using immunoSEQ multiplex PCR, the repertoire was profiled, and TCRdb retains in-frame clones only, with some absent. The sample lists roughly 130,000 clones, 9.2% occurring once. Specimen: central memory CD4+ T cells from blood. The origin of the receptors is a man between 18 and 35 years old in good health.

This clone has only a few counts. This CDR3 reads CASSQVARGAEQYF. DNA for the CDR3: TGCGCCAGCAGCCAAGTCGCGCGGGGGGCTGAGCAGTACTTC. The rearrangement uses TRBV4-3 and TRBJ2-7; 8 nucleotides line up with TRBD2. J was trimmed by 7 bases and V by 1 base; bases with no gene match: 6. This CDR3 has 14 residues. Germline CDR1 and CDR2: LGHNA and YSLEER.

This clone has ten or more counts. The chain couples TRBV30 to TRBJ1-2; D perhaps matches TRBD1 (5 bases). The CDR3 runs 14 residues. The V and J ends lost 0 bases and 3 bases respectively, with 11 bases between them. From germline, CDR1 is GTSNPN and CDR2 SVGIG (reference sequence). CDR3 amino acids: CAWSVPQADYGYTF. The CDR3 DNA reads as TGTGCCTGGAGTGTACCACAGGCGGACTATGGCTACACCTTC. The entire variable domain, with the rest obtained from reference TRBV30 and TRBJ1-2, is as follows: SQTIHQWPATLVQPVGSPLSLECTVEGTSNPNLYWYRQAAGRGLQLLFYSVGIGQISSEVPQNLSASRPQDRQFILSSKKLLLSDSGFYLCAWSVPQADYGYTFGSGTRLTVV.

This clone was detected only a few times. The CDR3 spells CASTSSLLAGGSYEQYF. CDR3 nucleotide sequence: TGTGCCAGCACGTCTTCACTTCTAGCGGGGGGGAGCTACGAGCAGTACTTC. The chain uses TRBV5-4 and TRBJ2-7; 12 bases line up with TRBD2. Germline CDR1 reads SGHNT; CDR2 reads YYREEE (reference sequence). V was clipped by 6 bases and J by 3 bases; unmatched bases: 13. This CDR3 spans 17 amino acids. The whole variable domain, filled in from reference TRBV5-4 and TRBJ2-7, reads ETGVTQSPTHLIKTRGQQVTLRCSSQSGHNTVSWYQQALGQGPQFIFQYYREEENGRGNFPPRFSGLQFPNYSSELNVNALELDDSALYLCASTSSLLAGGSYEQYFGPGTRLTVT.

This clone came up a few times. The DNA of the CDR3 is TGTGCCAGCTCACCACCGATTGTACAGGGAAGTGGCTACACCTTC. This encodes CASSPPIVQGSGYTF. V and J are TRBV18 and TRBJ1-2, with a weak D call TRBD1 (6 bases). Trimming took 0 bases from V and 7 from J, leaving 15 bases between them. Germline CDR1 KGHSH, CDR2 LQKENI. The CDR3 is 15 residues long. Supplemented by reference TRBV18 and TRBJ1-2, the full variable domain reads NAGVMQNPRHLVRRRGQEARLRCSPMKGHSHVYWYRQLPEEGLKFMVYLQKENIIDESGMPKERFSAEFPKEGPSILRIQQVVRGDSAAYFCASSPPIVQGSGYTFGSGTRLTVV.